The T cell receptor (beta chain) described here comes from a study of control samples from healthy donors and cancer patients. The CDR3 has 15 residues. The V end was cut by 5 bases, the J end by 2 bases, with 14 bases between. Germline CDR1 reads SGHKS; CDR2 reads YYEKEE (reference sequence). The protocol was immunoSEQ multiplex PCR, while the TCRdb copy is restricted to in-frame clones and leaves out a portion. The profile covers about 190,000 clones, with about 90% appearing a single time and about 2% taken by the ten largest. This receptor was obtained from a man aged 30 to 45 in good health. Sequenced material: blood. The gene calls are TRBV5-5 and TRBJ1-3; no reliable D call. The CDR3 loop reads CASSFDPLPGNTIYF. In nucleotides, the CDR3 is TGTGCCAGCAGTTTTGACCCTCTCCCTGGAAACACCATATATTTT.